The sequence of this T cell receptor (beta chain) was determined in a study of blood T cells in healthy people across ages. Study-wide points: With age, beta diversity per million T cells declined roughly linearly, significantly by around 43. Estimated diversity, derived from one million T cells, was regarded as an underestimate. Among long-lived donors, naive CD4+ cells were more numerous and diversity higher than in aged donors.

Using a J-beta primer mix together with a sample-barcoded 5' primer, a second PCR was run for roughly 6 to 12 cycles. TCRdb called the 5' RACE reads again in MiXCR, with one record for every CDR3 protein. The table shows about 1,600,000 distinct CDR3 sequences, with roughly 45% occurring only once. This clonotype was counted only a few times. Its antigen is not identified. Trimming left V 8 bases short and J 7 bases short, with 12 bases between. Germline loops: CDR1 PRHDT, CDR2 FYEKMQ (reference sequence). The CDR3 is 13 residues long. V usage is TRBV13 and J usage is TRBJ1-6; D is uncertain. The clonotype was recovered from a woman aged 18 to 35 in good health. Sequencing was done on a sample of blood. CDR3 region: CASREGMNSPLHF. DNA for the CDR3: TGTGCCAGCCGCGAGGGTATGAATTCACCCCTCCACTTT.